These 7 T cell receptor beta chains originate from one sample sequenced in a study of blood T cell repertoires in COVID-19. Generated by immunoSEQ multiplex PCR, the TCRdb table keeps only in-frame clones and is missing some. In the table there are around 100,000 clones, more than 65% of which are singletons. The sequenced sample was peripheral blood. Source of these receptors: a man between 70 and 80 years old with active or convalescent COVID-19.

The chain uses TRBV11-2 and TRBJ2-7, with TRBD1 identical over 10 bases. In germline, CDR1 is SGHAT, CDR2 FQNNGV. The J segment lost 9 bases and the V segment lost 3 bases, leaving 11 bases of the junction unmatched. The CDR3 totals 15 residues. CDR3 sequence (DNA): TGTGCCAGCAGCTTTGACCGGGACAGGGGAATTCGGCAGTACTTC. This sequence encodes CASSFDRDRGIRQYF.

The V gene is TRBV20-1, the J gene TRBJ2-7; D is unresolved. From germline, CDR1 is DFQATT and CDR2 SNEGSKA (reference sequence). This CDR3 contains 10 residues. The germline V and J ends were trimmed by 6 bases and 7 bases, with 10 bases remaining between them. CDR3 sequence reads: CSASSHEQYF. CDR3 DNA sequence: TGCAGTGCGTCGAGCCATGAGCAGTACTTC.

The chain employs TRBV6-6 and TRBJ2-2; tentative D call: TRBD1 (7 bases). CDR3 size: 16 residues. V lost 4 bases, J lost 1 base, and 13 bases lay in between. Germline V lookup: CDR1 MNHNY, CDR2 SVGAGI (reference sequence). The CDR3 bases are TGTGCCAGCAGTTCGACAGGGAGGCGGAACACCGGGGAGCTGTTTTTT. This translates into CASSSTGRRNTGELFF.

The genes are TRBV5-6 and TRBJ2-5; 13 bases map to TRBD2. CDR1 is SGHDT and CDR2 is YYEEEE in the germline V gene. V lost 4 bases and J lost 7; bases outside the gene matches: 7. The CDR3 is made up of 15 amino acids. The CDR3 protein is CASSIGTSGAGTQYF. The CDR3 nucleotides are TGTGCCAGCAGCATAGGGACTAGCGGGGCTGGGACCCAGTACTTC.

J is TRBJ1-4 and V is TRBV13, with D perhaps TRBD1 (5 bases). CDR1 is PRHDT, CDR2 FYEKMQ, per germline (reference sequence). This CDR3 comprises 15 residues. Trimming took off 6 bases at V and 6 bases at J, with 17 bases between the two ends. The CDR3 protein is CASSWGRVSDEKLFF. The CDR3 DNA sequence: TGTGCCAGCAGTTGGGGGAGGGTTTCCGATGAAAAACTGTTTTTT.

As concerns this clone: One junction end does not reproduce the germline sequence, and a read error may be involved. This chain joins TRBV27 and TRBJ2-7, with a weak D call TRBD1 (5 bases). The CDR3 length is 14 residues. Germline CDR1 MNHEY, CDR2 SMNVEV (reference sequence). CDR3 coding DNA: TGTGCCAGCAGTTCGACAGCATCCTCCGACGAGCAGTACTTC. This sequence encodes CASSSTASSDEQYF.

This clone was observed once. V gene TRBV12-3 or TRBV12-4 combines with J gene TRBJ1-1, with D possibly TRBD1 on 6 matching bases. The CDR3 is 13 amino acids. Between the trimmed V and J ends, which lost 5 bases and 6 bases, there was a span of 13 bases. DNA of the CDR3: TGTGCCAGCAGTGGACAGTTAATGGCTGAAGCTTTCTTT. This sequence encodes CASSGQLMAEAFF.